This TCR beta chain was documented in a study of regulatory T cells in long-lasting Graves disease (TCRdb year 2021). At the level of the whole study: Persistent Graves' disease was defined as persistently positive TSH receptor autoantibodies together with antithyroid drug treatment for over 5 years. Patients with persistent Graves' disease were compared with patients with newly diagnosed Graves' disease using TCR sequencing and RNA sequencing of peripheral blood. The study was conducted in China and was registered as a clinical trial. TCR sequencing covered approximately 13 persistent and approximately 20 newly diagnosed Graves' disease patients, around 33 samples in total. On average, persistent Graves' disease patients in the clinical cohort had been on antithyroid drugs for about 10.3 years. The research as a whole found: Sequencing and analysis were limited to the TCR beta chain. The small sample size was acknowledged by the authors as a limitation that may reduce accuracy. More public clonotypes were shared among persistent patients (roughly 2,900) than among newly diagnosed patients (under 1,000). Compared with newly diagnosed patients, patients with persistent Graves' disease had lower TCR Shannon entropy and fewer highly expanded clones, which suggests clonal expansion. Only peripheral blood was studied, because thyroid tissue, the primary lesion, was inaccessible.

The method behind the library was multiplex PCR. Sequencing was performed on an Illumina HiSeq 4000. iRepertoire HTBI primers and Arm-PCR amplification of CDR3 regions were used to construct TCR beta libraries. PCR products were gel purified before sequencing. Processing in the source paper ran as follows. A total of some 60 TRBV and 14 TRBJ segments were identified across samples and were used for gene usage analysis of CDR3 amino acid clonotypes. Filtered high-quality paired reads were merged into contigs using COPE and FqMerger. Contigs were aligned with BLAST to IMGT TRBV, TRBD and TRBJ reference genes, and CDR3 was defined per IMGT. Highly expanded clones were defined as clonotypes with a frequency above 0.1%. Shannon entropy was used to measure repertoire diversity, and the Gini coefficient was used to measure V-J evenness. Clonotypes shared by more than one individual were considered public. TCRdb took the public reads, trimmed them with fastp at Q25, ran MiXCR for clone calling and kept in-frame beta chains. Rows are combined by CDR3 protein, so each entry shows the most common genes and DNA. These V and J calls rely on TCRdb rather than the paper's analysis. This sample comprises around 460,000 distinct CDR3 sequences, approximately 23% of them detected only once. Around 13% of the sample is taken by the ten largest.

There are a few counts of this clonotype. Its antigen remains undetermined. No per-base quality is available; no much larger clone lies one base away. The meaning of the sample's time point label: persistent/refractory GD, antithyroid drugs over 5 years with positive TRAb. For both TCR sequencing and RNA sequencing, RNA was extracted from PBMCs using TRIzol. Graves' disease was diagnosed according to American Thyroid Association guidelines. Patients were recruited from an endocrinology department in Xi'an, China. From each patient, roughly 9 milliliters of peripheral blood was collected into an EDTA anticoagulant tube. PBMCs were isolated by Ficoll Paque Plus density gradient separation without further T cell sorting. An Agilent 2100 Bioanalyzer and agarose gel were used to check RNA quality, and a NanoDrop 2000 was used to measure RNA concentration. The sequence was obtained from a female donor with Graves disease. Sequencing used peripheral blood mononuclear cells (PBMCs), obtained when the disease was refractory, from a patient treated with antithyroid drugs.

The nucleotides read TGTGCCAGTAGTATTTTGGCAGGGGGCACCTATAGCAATCAGCCCCAGCATTTT. The encoded protein is CASSILAGGTYSNQPQHF. The V and J genes are TRBV19 and TRBJ1-5, with 8 bases in between that match TRBD1. Trimmed from V: 3 bases; trimmed from J: 0 bases; junction bases lacking a gene match: 10. The CDR3 measures 18 amino acids from cysteine to phenylalanine. Only the CDR3 portion is preserved as DNA: 54 bases, with reading frame beginning at the first base. From the germline V gene (reference sequence), CDR1 is LNHDA and CDR2 is SQIVND.